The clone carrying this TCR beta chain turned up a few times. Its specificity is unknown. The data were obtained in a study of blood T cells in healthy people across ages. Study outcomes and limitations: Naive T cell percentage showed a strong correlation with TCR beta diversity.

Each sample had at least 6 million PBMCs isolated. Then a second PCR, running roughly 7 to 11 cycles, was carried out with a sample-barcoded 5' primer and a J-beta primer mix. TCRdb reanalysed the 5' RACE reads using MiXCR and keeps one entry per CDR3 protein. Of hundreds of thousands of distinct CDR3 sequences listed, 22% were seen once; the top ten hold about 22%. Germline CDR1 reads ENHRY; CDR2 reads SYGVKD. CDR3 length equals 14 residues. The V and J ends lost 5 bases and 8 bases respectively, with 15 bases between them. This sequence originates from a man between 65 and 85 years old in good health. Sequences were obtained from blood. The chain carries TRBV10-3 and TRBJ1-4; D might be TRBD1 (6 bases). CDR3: CAISPEGGREKLFF. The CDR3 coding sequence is TGTGCCATCAGTCCAGAGGGGGGGCGAGAAAAACTGTTTTTT.